Presented here are 11 T cell receptor beta chains from one specimen sequenced in a study of T cells in Graves' hyperthyroidism and ophthalmopathy. Regions amplified from RNA transcripts were the TCR beta CDR3 regions. First-round RT-PCR of the TCR CDR3 relied on the HTBI primer set. One entry per CDR3 protein, called by TCRdb with MiXCR from the multiplex PCR reads. The table includes about 290,000 distinct CDR3 sequences, approximately 16% detected once. The sequencing sample was made of blood. These receptors originate from a man under 40 with Graves' hyperthyroidism.

J is TRBJ2-3 and V is TRBV7-2; 11 bases agree with TRBD2. The germline V gene has CDR1 SGHTA and CDR2 FQGNSA. Trimming cost V 1 base and J 3 bases; bases outside gene matches: 9. This CDR3 has 18 residues. The CDR3 DNA sequence: TGTGCCAGCAGCTTAGTAGCGGGAGGGCCGGTGGGGACAGATACGCAGTATTTT. This gives the protein CASSLVAGGPVGTDTQYF.

This clonotype has ten or more counts. The CDR3 DNA reads as TGCGCCAGCAGTCTGGACAACATCGCTGAAGCTTTCTTT. It is translated as CASSLDNIAEAFF. The J gene is TRBJ1-1, the V gene TRBV5-1, with a possible D match to TRBD1 (5 bases). The V and J ends lost 5 bases and 6 bases respectively, with 14 bases between them. The CDR3 has 13 amino acids. CDR1 is SGHRS and CDR2 is YFSETQ in the germline V gene.

This clonotype was detected a few times. This chain links TRBV30 with TRBJ1-5, with D perhaps TRBD1 (5 bases). Germline assignment: CDR1 GTSNPN and CDR2 SVGIG (reference sequence). V was trimmed by 3 bases and J by 5 bases, leaving 11 bases between them. The CDR3 sequence is 13 residues long. The CDR3 nucleotides are TGTGCCTGGAGAGACCGCAGGGATCAGCCCCAGCATTTT. The encoded protein is CAWRDRRDQPQHF.

The rearrangement uses TRBV6-5 and TRBJ2-7, with 8 bases matching TRBD2. After removal of 3 bases from V and 7 bases from J, the junction contained 8 bases not matched to a gene. Germline CDR1 MNHEY, CDR2 SVGAGI. The CDR3 contains 14 residues. CDR3 DNA sequence: TGTGCCAGCAGTTATTATCGGCGGGAGGATGAGCAGTACTTC. It specifies CASSYYRREDEQYF.

This chain connects TRBV18 to TRBJ2-1, with TRBD2 matching over 11 bases. Germline CDR1 reads KGHSH; CDR2 reads LQKENI. The junction had 0 bases not matched to a gene; V was cut back by 0 bases and J by 5 bases. CDR3 size: 15 residues. The CDR3 nucleotides are TGTGCCAGCTCACCACCGACTAGCGGGGACAATGAGCAGTTCTTC. It translates to CASSPPTSGDNEQFF.

Ten or more counts support this clonotype. This sequence joins TRBV5-1 and TRBJ2-3; TRBD2 aligns across 13 bases. The V gene's germline CDR1 is SGHRS and CDR2 YFSETQ. The CDR3 loop spans 16 amino acids. Germline trimming cut 3 bases from V and 3 bases from J; bases unmatched to any gene: 4. The CDR3: CASSSRTSGSTDTQYF. CDR3 sequence (DNA): TGCGCCAGCAGCTCTCGGACTAGCGGGAGTACAGATACGCAGTATTTT.

This clonotype was observed a handful of times. This chain uses TRBV18 with TRBJ2-3; TRBD1 matches at 7 bases. This CDR3 has 19 residues. Germline CDR1 KGHSH, CDR2 LQKENI. With 0 bases clipped from V and 4 bases from J, the junction kept 16 bases outside the gene matches. In nucleotides, the CDR3 is TGTGCCAGCTCACCACCTAGGGGGCATGAGCAAGAGGATCCAGATACGCAGTATTTT. Translation: CASSPPRGHEQEDPDTQYF.

This sequence joins TRBV6-1 and TRBJ2-4; weak D call: TRBD1 (7 bases). CDR1 MNHNS and CDR2 SASEGT come from the germline V gene. The CDR3 runs to 21 residues. V was pared by 1 base and J by 3 bases, with 28 bases between. Here the CDR3 DNA reads TGTGCCAGCAGTGAAGAGGGCCCGGGGGACAGATTTTTTATCGGCAAAAACATTCAGTACTTC. As protein: CASSEEGPGDRFFIGKNIQYF.

The chain has TRBV20-1 and TRBJ2-2; 7 positions agree with TRBD2. Per the germline V gene, CDR1 is DFQATT and CDR2 is SNEGSKA (reference sequence). V shed 6 bases and J 4 bases; nucleotides not matched to a gene: 11. This CDR3 is 15 amino acids long. The CDR3 region has the DNA TGCAGTGCCGCGTGGGGGGGGGGTTTCACCGGGGAGCTGTTTTTT. Its translation: CSAAWGGGFTGELFF.

Worth noting for this clonotype: A junction boundary mismatches the germline segment, possibly from a read error. The CDR3, as DNA: TGTGCCAGCGGCTTAACCGGAGGGGACACTGAAGCTTTCTTT. Its translation: CASGLTGGDTEAFF. The chain joins TRBV7-3 to TRBJ1-1; a possible D gene is TRBD1 (5 bases). There are 14 residues in the CDR3. Germline V gives CDR1 SGHTA, CDR2 FQGTGA.

This clonotype was counted only a few times. This chain connects TRBV12-3 or TRBV12-4 to TRBJ1-2; a weak D match, TRBD1 (6 bases). V dropped 5 bases and J dropped 4 bases, with 14 bases sitting between them. This CDR3 comprises 14 residues. The CDR3: CASSTSGRGYGYTF. For the CDR3, the DNA is TGTGCCAGCAGTACCTCCGGCAGGGGCTATGGCTACACCTTC.